The present TCR beta chain was sequenced within a study of cytomegalovirus exposure and HLA in healthy donors. Study at large: Prior work identified under 130 million unique TCR beta sequences in around 170 million T cells.

CDR3 length: 18 amino acids. The V gene end was trimmed by 7 bases and the J gene end by 1 base; junction bases not matched to a gene: 11. CDR1 is WSHSY, CDR2 SAAADI, per germline. The PCR had 60 Vbeta and 13 Jbeta primers. Assay used: immunoSEQ multiplex PCR; TCRdb lists only in-frame clones, some missing. The sample lists about 150,000 clones, approximately 81% occurring once. General study results and limits: According to the study, roughly 180 TCR beta chains were cytomegalovirus-associated. In an earlier analysis, in around 590 donors, most V segments appeared productive either ~87% or ~30% of the time.

As regards this clone: Its antigen remains unidentified.

What was sequenced was PBMCs. The TCR comes from a man in his late teens or twenties in good health and CMV-seronegative. The chain carries TRBV10-2 and TRBJ1-5; 12 positions agree with TRBD1. CDR3 bases: TGCGCCAGCACCACCGGGACAGGGGGCATTGTGAGCAATCAGCCCCAGCATTTT. It is translated as CASTTGTGGIVSNQPQHF.